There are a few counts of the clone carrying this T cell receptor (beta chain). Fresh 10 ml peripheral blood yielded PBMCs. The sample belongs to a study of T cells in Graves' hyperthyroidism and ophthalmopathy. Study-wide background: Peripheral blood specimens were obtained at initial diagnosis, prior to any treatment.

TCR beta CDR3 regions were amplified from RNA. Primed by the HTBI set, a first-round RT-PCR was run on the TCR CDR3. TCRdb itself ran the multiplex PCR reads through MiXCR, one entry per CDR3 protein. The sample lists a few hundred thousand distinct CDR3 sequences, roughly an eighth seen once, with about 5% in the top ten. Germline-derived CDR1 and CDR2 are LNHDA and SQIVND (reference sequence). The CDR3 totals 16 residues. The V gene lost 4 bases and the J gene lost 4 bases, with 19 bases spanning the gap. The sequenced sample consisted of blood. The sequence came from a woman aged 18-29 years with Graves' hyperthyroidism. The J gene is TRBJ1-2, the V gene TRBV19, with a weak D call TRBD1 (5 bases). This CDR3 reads CASSTGGALVAYGYTF. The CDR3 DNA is TGTGCCAGTAGTACTGGCGGGGCATTGGTGGCCTATGGCTACACCTTC.